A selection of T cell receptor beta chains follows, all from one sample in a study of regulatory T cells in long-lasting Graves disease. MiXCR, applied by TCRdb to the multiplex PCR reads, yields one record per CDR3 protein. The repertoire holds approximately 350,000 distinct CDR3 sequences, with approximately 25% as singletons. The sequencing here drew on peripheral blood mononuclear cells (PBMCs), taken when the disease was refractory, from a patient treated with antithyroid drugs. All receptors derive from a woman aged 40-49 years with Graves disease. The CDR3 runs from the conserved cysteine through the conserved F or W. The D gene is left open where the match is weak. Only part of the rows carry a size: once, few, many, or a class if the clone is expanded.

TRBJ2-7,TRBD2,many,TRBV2,TGTGCCAGCAGTCCAAGGTGGTGGCTAGCGGGAGGGGCATACTACGAGCAGTACTTC,CASSPRWWLAGGAYYEQYF
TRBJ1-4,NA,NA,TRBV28,TGTGCCAGCAGTTTACCCCCGAATGGACTGTTTTTT,CASSLPPNGLFF
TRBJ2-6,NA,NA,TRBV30,TGTGCCTGGAGGAAGGCCCTACACCGCTCTGGGGCCAACGTCCTGACTTTC,CAWRKALHRSGANVLTF
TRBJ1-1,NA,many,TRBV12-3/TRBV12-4,TGTGCCAGCAGTTTCTGGGTCATGACTGAAGCTTTCTTT,CASSFWVMTEAFF
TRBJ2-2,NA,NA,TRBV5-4,TGTGCCAGCAGTTGGGGGAGTAACACCGGGGAGCTGTTTTTT,CASSWGSNTGELFF
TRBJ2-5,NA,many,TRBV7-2,TGTGCCAGCAGCTTAGGGTTGCGGGGGACACCTGGGGGAGAGACCCAGTACTTC,CASSLGLRGTPGGETQYF
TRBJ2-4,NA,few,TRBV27,TGTGCCAGCCGCCCAGCGGGAGCCAAAAACATTCAGTACTTC,CASRPAGAKNIQYF
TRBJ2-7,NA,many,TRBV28,TGTGCCAGCAGCTATCTTAGGCCTCCGGGATATGGAATCGTCGAGCAGTACTTC,CASSYLRPPGYGIVEQYF
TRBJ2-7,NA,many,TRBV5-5,TGTGCCAGCAGCTTGGATACAGGCGTTACCTACGAGCAGTACTTC,CASSLDTGVTYEQYF
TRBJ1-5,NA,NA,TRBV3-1,TGTGCCAGCAGCCAGTACAGGGAAGGTCAGCCCCAGCATTTT,CASSQYREGQPQHF
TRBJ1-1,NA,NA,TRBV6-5,TGTGCCGGCAGTTATCCGGGCGGGACTGAAGCTTTCTTT,CAGSYPGGTEAFF
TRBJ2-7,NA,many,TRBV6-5,TGTGCCAGCAGTTACCCCAGTGGCGAGCAGTACTTC,CASSYPSGEQYF
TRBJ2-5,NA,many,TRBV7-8,TGTGCCAGCAGCTTAGGCCACAGGGTAGGGGAGACCCAGTACTTC,CASSLGHRVGETQYF